This T cell receptor (beta chain) derives from a study of T cell changes during pregnancy in multiple sclerosis. Profiled with immunoSEQ multiplex PCR; TCRdb holds only in-frame clones, not every one. The data contain 65,000 to 75,000 clones, around nine tenths of them singletons. This receptor was obtained from a female donor in good health, enrolled as a control in a pregnancy study. The sequences come from peripheral blood, collected in the third trimester of pregnancy.

CDR3 nucleotide sequence: TGTGCCAGCAGCTTAAGAAGTTTCGGCACTGAAGCTTTCTTT. Amino acids: CASSLRSFGTEAFF. The J gene is TRBJ1-1, the V gene TRBV7-2, with no clear D. The CDR3 extends over 14 amino acids. Between the trimmed V and J ends, which lost 2 bases and 4 bases, there was a span of 11 bases. CDR1 SGHTA and CDR2 FQGNSA come from the germline V gene.